The rows below give T cell receptor beta chains drawn from one sample of a study of blood T cell repertoires in COVID-19. The protocol was immunoSEQ multiplex PCR, while the TCRdb copy is restricted to in-frame clones and leaves out a portion. The data show about 200,000 clones, 75% to 95% seen once. Material for sequencing was peripheral blood. Source of these receptors: a man aged 50-59 years with acute or convalescent COVID-19. Each CDR3 is given with its conserved first and last residue. A D gene is named only where the DNA matches it firmly. The size of a clone is reported for some rows only, either as once, few or many, or as a class for expanded clones.

clone size,V gene,D gene,J gene,CDR3 protein,CDR3 DNA
-,TRBV4-1,-,TRBJ2-3,CASSLLAGERSDTQYF,TGCGCCAGCAGCCTCCTCGCAGGGGAAAGATCAGATACGCAGTATTTT
-,TRBV29-1,TRBD1,TRBJ2-7,CSVPGTGGVYEQYF,TGCAGCGTTCCCGGGACAGGGGGTGTGTACGAGCAGTACTTC
once,TRBV7-9,-,TRBJ2-5,CASSLDGTSSRETQYF,TGTGCCAGCAGCTTAGATGGAACTAGCTCGAGGGAGACCCAGTACTTC
-,TRBV6-2/TRBV6-3,TRBD1,TRBJ1-6,CASSYKGGPSPLHF,TGTGCCAGCAGTTACAAAGGGGGCCCGTCACCCCTCCACTTT
-,TRBV27,-,TRBJ2-2,CASSSAHRANTGELFF,TGTGCCAGCAGTTCTGCCCACCGAGCGAACACCGGGGAGCTGTTTTTT
-,TRBV21-1,-,TRBJ1-2,CASSQDSTYGYTF,TGTGCCAGCAGCCAAGACAGCACCTATGGCTACACCTTC
-,TRBV7-9,-,TRBJ2-1,CASSLLSDNEQFF,TGTGCCAGCAGCTTATTGTCAGACAATGAGCAGTTCTTC
-,TRBV27,TRBD2,TRBJ2-7,CASSIGLAYEQYF,TGTGCCAGCAGTATCGGACTAGCGTACGAGCAGTACTTC
-,TRBV5-3,TRBD1,TRBJ1-2,CARRSGTGDSNGYTF,TGTGCCAGAAGATCCGGGACAGGGGATTCAAATGGCTACACCTTC
-,TRBV19,-,TRBJ2-1,CASSSGVYNEQFF,TGTGCCAGTAGTAGCGGAGTCTACAATGAGCAGTTCTTC
-,TRBV28,-,TRBJ2-7,CASSFVRTVGATYEQYF,TGTGCCAGCAGTTTCGTTAGGACAGTGGGTGCTACCTACGAGCAGTACTTC
-,TRBV5-4,-,TRBJ2-7,CASSLDRLGVYEQYF,TGTGCCAGCAGCTTGGATAGGTTAGGGGTCTACGAGCAGTACTTC
-,TRBV4-2,-,TRBJ1-6,CASSPSLAAYNSPLHF,TGTGCCAGCAGCCCATCCCTTGCGGCCTATAATTCACCCCTCCACTTT
once,TRBV28,-,TRBJ2-3,CASSLGRSTDTQYF,TGTGCCAGCAGTTTGGGCAGAAGCACAGATACGCAGTATTTT
-,TRBV21-1,-,TRBJ1-3,CASSKALLGQGCGNTIYF,TGTGCCAGCAGCAAAGCGCTTTTGGGGCAGGGATGTGGAAACACCATATATTTT
-,TRBV3-1/TRBV3-2,-,TRBJ2-5,CASSPNGAAQETQYF,TGTGCCAGCAGCCCAAATGGAGCGGCCCAAGAGACCCAGTACTTC
-,TRBV28,TRBD1,TRBJ2-5,CASSLSPGQETQYF,TGTGCCAGCAGTCTATCGCCGGGACAGGAGACCCAGTACTTC
-,TRBV7-8,-,TRBJ2-5,CASSLGGTNLQETQYF,TGTGCCAGCAGCTTAGGGGGGACAAACCTCCAAGAGACCCAGTACTTC
-,TRBV6-5,-,TRBJ2-5,CASSRGGMGETQYF,TGTGCCAGCAGTCGTGGCGGGATGGGAGAGACCCAGTACTTC
once,TRBV3-1/TRBV3-2,-,TRBJ2-1,CASRLTEYNEQFF,TGTGCCAGCAGGCTTACAGAATACAATGAGCAGTTCTTC
-,TRBV4-2,TRBD2,TRBJ2-2,CASSQVPAGGTGELFF,TGTGCCAGCAGCCAGGTCCCTGCGGGGGGCACCGGGGAGCTGTTTTTT
-,TRBV18,TRBD1,TRBJ1-5,CASSPMDRGPVAQHF,TGTGCCAGCTCACCTATGGACAGGGGCCCGGTGGCCCAGCATTTT
-,TRBV7-8,-,TRBJ1-6,CASSLATQGGNSPLHF,TGTGCCAGCAGCTTAGCGACCCAGGGTGGAAATTCACCCCTCCACTTT
-,TRBV19,TRBD2,TRBJ2-2,CASSRLAGVVGGELFF,TGTGCCAGTAGTAGACTAGCGGGAGTCGTGGGCGGGGAGCTGTTTTTT
-,TRBV28,-,TRBJ1-6,CASSNKPNYSPLHF,TGTGCCAGCAGTAATAAGCCCAATTATTCACCCCTCCACTTT
-,TRBV19,-,TRBJ2-1,CASSFRQYLSYNEQFF,TGTGCCAGTAGTTTCAGACAGTACCTCTCCTACAATGAGCAGTTCTTC
-,TRBV5-6,TRBD2,TRBJ2-3,CASSTYRTSGDTDTQYF,TGTGCCAGCAGCACTTACCGGACTAGCGGGGACACAGATACGCAGTATTTT
-,TRBV11-2,-,TRBJ1-6,CASSLVQGVSYNSPLHF,TGTGCCAGCAGCTTAGTCCAAGGAGTATCCTATAATTCACCCCTCCACTTT
-,TRBV7-8,TRBD2,TRBJ2-3,CASSLGFSGASDTQYF,TGTGCCAGCAGCTTAGGCTTTAGCGGGGCTTCCGATACGCAGTATTTT
-,TRBV4-1,TRBD1,TRBJ2-5,CASSPAGTGVETQYF,TGCGCCAGCAGCCCCGCCGGGACAGGGGTAGAGACCCAGTACTTC
-,TRBV7-9,-,TRBJ1-2,CASSVIAGIGGYTF,TGTGCCAGCAGCGTAATAGCAGGGATTGGAGGCTACACCTTC
-,TRBV27,TRBD2,TRBJ2-3,CASSLSKGEAGGNTDTQYF,TGTGCCAGCAGTTTATCGAAGGGAGAAGCGGGAGGTAACACAGATACGCAGTATTTT
few,TRBV19,-,TRBJ2-1,CASTPGVPYNEQFF,TGTGCCAGTACGCCAGGGGTGCCCTACAATGAGCAGTTCTTC
-,TRBV5-4,-,TRBJ2-2,CASSIDTGELFF,TGTGCCAGCAGCATCGACACCGGGGAGCTGTTTTTT
-,TRBV28,-,TRBJ1-1,CASRNAITLNTEAFF,TGTGCCAGCAGGAATGCTATAACTTTGAACACTGAAGCTTTCTTT
-,TRBV7-2,TRBD2,TRBJ2-1,CASSLGGLAGFEQFF,TGTGCCAGCAGCTTAGGGGGACTAGCGGGCTTTGAGCAGTTCTTC
-,TRBV4-1,TRBD1,TRBJ1-1,CASSHRTGSPEAFF,TGCGCCAGCAGCCACCGGACAGGGAGTCCTGAAGCTTTCTTT
-,TRBV7-8,TRBD1,TRBJ1-2,CASSLAADRAYF,TGTGCCAGCAGCTTAGCGGCGGACAGGGCCTACTTC
-,TRBV6-6,TRBD2,TRBJ2-7,CASRTSGSHEQYF,TGTGCCAGCCGGACTAGCGGGAGCCACGAGCAGTACTTC
-,TRBV10-3,-,TRBJ1-6,CAIRGGDGGSPLHF,TGTGCCATCAGAGGGGGGGACGGTGGTTCACCCCTCCACTTT
-,TRBV14,-,TRBJ1-2,CASSQDPRPVHPYGYTF,TGTGCCAGCAGCCAAGATCCGCGGCCAGTCCACCCATATGGCTACACCTTC
-,TRBV11-2,TRBD2,TRBJ2-1,CASSWTGRVGEQFF,TGTGCCAGCAGCTGGACCGGGAGGGTCGGTGAGCAGTTCTTC
-,TRBV4-1,TRBD2,TRBJ2-3,CASSQLGLAGADREDTQYF,TGCGCCAGCAGCCAACTGGGACTAGCGGGAGCCGATCGGGAAGATACGCAGTATTTT
-,TRBV24-1,-,TRBJ2-3,CATSEVGVATQYF,TGTGCCACCAGTGAGGTCGGGGTTGCTACGCAGTATTTT
-,TRBV23-1,-,TRBJ1-2,CASSKLGVEENGYTF,TGCGCCAGCAGTAAACTGGGAGTCGAAGAGAATGGCTACACCTTC